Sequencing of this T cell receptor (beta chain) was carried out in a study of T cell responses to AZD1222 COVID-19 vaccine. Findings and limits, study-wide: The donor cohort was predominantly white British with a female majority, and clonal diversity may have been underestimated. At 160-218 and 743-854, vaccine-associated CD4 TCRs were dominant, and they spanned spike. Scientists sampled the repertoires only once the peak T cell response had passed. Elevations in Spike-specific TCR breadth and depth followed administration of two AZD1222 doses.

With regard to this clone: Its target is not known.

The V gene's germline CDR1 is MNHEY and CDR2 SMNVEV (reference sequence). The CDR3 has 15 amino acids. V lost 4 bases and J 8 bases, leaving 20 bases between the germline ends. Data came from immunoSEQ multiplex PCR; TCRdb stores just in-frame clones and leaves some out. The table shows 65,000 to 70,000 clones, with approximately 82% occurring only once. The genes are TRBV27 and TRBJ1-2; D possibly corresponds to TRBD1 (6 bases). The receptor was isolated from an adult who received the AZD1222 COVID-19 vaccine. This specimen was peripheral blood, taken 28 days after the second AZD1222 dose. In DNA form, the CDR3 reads TGTGCCAGCAGTTGGACGCCGAGTAGGGGGAGAGGCTACACCTTC. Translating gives CASSWTPSRGRGYTF.